The sequence of this T cell receptor (beta chain) was determined in a study of OX40 agonist ivuxolimab in advanced cancers. Here immunoSEQ multiplex PCR was the method, and the copy in TCRdb shows in-frame clones only, minus some. The table records under 45,000 clones, about 74% of them present only once. The receptor was derived from an adult with an advanced solid tumor such as melanoma, head and neck, liver or kidney cancer. Sample: CD4+ or CD8+ T cells sorted from blood, taken in a trial of the OX40 agonist ivuxolimab.

The CDR3 nucleotides are TGTGCCAGCAGTACTCTCACCTCGAGGGGTACTGAAGCTTTCTTT. Protein sequence: CASSTLTSRGTEAFF. The chain couples TRBV28 to TRBJ1-1; D may be TRBD1 (5 bases). V lost 5 bases and J 5 bases, leaving 18 bases between the germline ends. Germline assignment: CDR1 MDHEN and CDR2 SYDVKM. This CDR3 is 15 amino acids long.